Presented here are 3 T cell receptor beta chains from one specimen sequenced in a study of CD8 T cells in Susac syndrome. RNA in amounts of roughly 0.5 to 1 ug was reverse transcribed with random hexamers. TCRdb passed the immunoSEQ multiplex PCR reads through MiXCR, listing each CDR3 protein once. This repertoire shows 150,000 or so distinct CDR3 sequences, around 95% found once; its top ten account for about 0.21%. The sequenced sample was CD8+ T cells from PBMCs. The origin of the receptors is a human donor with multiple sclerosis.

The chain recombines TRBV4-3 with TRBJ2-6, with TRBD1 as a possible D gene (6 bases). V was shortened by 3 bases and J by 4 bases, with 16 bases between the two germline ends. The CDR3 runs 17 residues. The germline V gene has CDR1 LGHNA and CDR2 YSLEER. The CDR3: CASSQPPGAEGANVLTF. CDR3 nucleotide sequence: TGCGCCAGCAGCCAGCCCCCAGGGGCGGAGGGGGCCAACGTCCTGACTTTC.

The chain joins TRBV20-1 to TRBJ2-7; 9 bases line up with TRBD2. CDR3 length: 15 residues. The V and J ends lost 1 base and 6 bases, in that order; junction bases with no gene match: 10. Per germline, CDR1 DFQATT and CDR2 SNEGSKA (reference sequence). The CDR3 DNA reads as TGCAGTGCTAGAGGAAGTAGCGGGGGCACCTCCGAGCAGTACTTC. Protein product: CSARGSSGGTSEQYF.

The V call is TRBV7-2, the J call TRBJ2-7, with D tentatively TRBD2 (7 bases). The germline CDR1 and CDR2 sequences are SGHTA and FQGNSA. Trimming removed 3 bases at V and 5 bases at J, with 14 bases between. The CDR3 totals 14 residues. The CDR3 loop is CASSLRGGKDEQYF. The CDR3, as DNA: TGTGCCAGCAGCTTGAGGGGGGGCAAGGACGAGCAGTACTTC.